This T cell receptor (beta chain) was sequenced during a study of blood T cell repertoires in COVID-19. Per the germline V gene, CDR1 is SGHRS and CDR2 is YFSETQ. The length of the CDR3 is 15 residues. V lost 4 bases, J lost 1 base, and 6 bases stayed unmatched. Sequencing used immunoSEQ multiplex PCR; TCRdb keeps in-frame clones, though not all of them. Of fewer than 250,000 clones detected, approximately 86% appear once; the ten largest clones hold around 5.5%. The chain recombines TRBV5-1 with TRBJ2-3; 7 nucleotides match TRBD1. The sequenced sample consisted of peripheral blood. The TCR comes from a human donor in a cohort sampled during active COVID-19. The CDR3 nucleotides are TGCGCCAGCAGCCGAGGGGACAGAGGCACAGATACGCAGTATTTT. It yields the protein CASSRGDRGTDTQYF.